The 24 T cell receptor beta chains below were found in one sample sequenced in a study of beta chain features in type 1 diabetes. What was sequenced were expressed TCRB transcripts, since all of the isolated RNA had been reverse transcribed. Clones were read by immunoSEQ multiplex PCR, and TCRdb kept only the in-frame ones, dropping some. The sample contains nearly 250,000 clones, around 65% of which appear only once. The sample consisted of naive CD4+ T cells from blood. The receptors derive from a man under 40 in good health.

The chain combines TRBV9 with TRBJ2-2; 11 bases agree with TRBD2. CDR3 length: 17 residues. Germline V gene sequence: CDR1 SGDLS, CDR2 YYNGEE. J was trimmed by 5 bases and V by 3 bases; bases with no gene match: 9. Written as DNA, the CDR3 is TGTGCCAGCAGCGCCCCACTAGCGGGAGAAAGGACCGGGGAGCTGTTTTTT. Its protein product is CASSAPLAGERTGELFF. The variable domain in full, with the rest retrieved from reference TRBV9 and TRBJ2-2, is DSGVTQTPKHLITATGQRVTLRCSPRSGDLSVYWYQQSLDQGLQFLIQYYNGEERAKGNILERFSAQQFPDLHSELNLSSLELGDSALYFCASSAPLAGERTGELFFGEGSRLTVL.

This clone came up once. The genes are TRBV30 and TRBJ1-4, with D possibly TRBD1 on 5 matching bases. The V end lost 5 bases, the J end lost 0 bases, and 10 bases lay between the germline ends. The CDR3 runs to 14 residues. CDR1 is GTSNPN and CDR2 is SVGIG in the germline V gene (reference sequence). Written as DNA, the CDR3 is TGTGCCTGGTATGACAGAGCAACTAATGAAAAACTGTTTTTT. Translating it yields CAWYDRATNEKLFF.

The chain joins TRBV30 to TRBJ1-2; D gene uncertain. CDR3 length: 13 residues. The germline V gene encodes CDR1 GTSNPN and CDR2 SVGIG (reference sequence). Deletions cut 0 bases from V and 2 bases from J, with 7 bases between. Written as DNA, the CDR3 is TGTGCCTGGAGTGTGGGTTCCAACTATGGCTACACCTTC. Its protein product is CAWSVGSNYGYTF.

This chain joins TRBV4-1 and TRBJ1-2, with D possibly matching TRBD1 (5 bases). The V and J ends lost 4 bases and 2 bases respectively, with 23 bases between them. Germline CDR1 and CDR2: MGHRA and YSYEKL. This CDR3 has 18 residues. CDR3 DNA sequence: TGCGCCAGCAGCCCCGGGGGAGGCTCCCGGGAGGCGAACTATGGCTACACCTTC. This translates into CASSPGGGSREANYGYTF.

To note about this clone: Additional DNA sequences in this sample encode the identical CDR3. The genes are TRBV10-3 and TRBJ2-2; D is perhaps TRBD1 (6 bases). Germline CDR1 ENHRY, CDR2 SYGVKD. Trimming stripped 4 bases from V and 0 bases from J, with 6 bases between. The CDR3 extends over 14 amino acids. CDR3 bases: TGTGCCATCAGTGGGACAGCGAACACCGGGGAGCTGTTTTTT. Translated: CAISGTANTGELFF.

This clone was found a few times. This sequence joins TRBV5-1 and TRBJ2-5, with D perhaps given as TRBD1 or TRBD2 (5 bases each). From germline, CDR1 is SGHRS and CDR2 YFSETQ. V gave up 3 bases and J gave up 5 bases, with 14 bases separating them. The CDR3 loop spans 14 amino acids. CDR3 nucleotide sequence: TGCGCCAGCAGCTGGGGGACGGCGCAGGAGACCCAGTACTTC. Its translation: CASSWGTAQETQYF.

The chain joins TRBV30 to TRBJ1-2; D not resolved. Trimming took 2 bases from V and 8 from J, leaving 21 bases between them. Germline values: CDR1 GTSNPN, CDR2 SVGIG (reference sequence). This CDR3 contains 15 residues. The CDR3 DNA follows: TGTGCCTGGAGTCCCGGTCAGGCCCTTCTGGGCGGCTACACCTTC. Amino acid sequence: CAWSPGQALLGGYTF.

The chain combines TRBV7-9 with TRBJ2-5; unclear D gene. The CDR3 is made up of 12 amino acids. The V gene's germline CDR1 is SEHNR and CDR2 FQNEAQ (reference sequence). The ends were cut back, 8 bases at V and 4 bases at J, with 11 bases in the middle. The CDR3 nucleotides are TGTGCCAGCTCACCTCAGTCAGAGACCCAGTACTTC. This encodes CASSPQSETQYF.

This chain uses TRBV7-2 with TRBJ2-3, with 8 bases identical to TRBD2. Germline CDR1 is SGHTA and CDR2 is FQGNSA. The CDR3 extends over 15 amino acids. Trimming removed 0 bases from V and 2 bases from J; junction bases left unmatched: 1. The CDR3 protein is CASSLASGVTDTQYF. CDR3 nucleotides: TGTGCCAGCAGCTTAGCTAGCGGGGTCACAGATACGCAGTATTTT.

The genes are TRBV29-1 and TRBJ2-7; 7 bases fit TRBD1. This CDR3 has 14 residues. Per the germline V gene, CDR1 is SQVTM and CDR2 is ANQGSEA. J lost 0 bases, V lost 4 bases, and 6 bases had no gene match. CDR3 in amino acids: CSVGRTGSSYEQYF. In nucleotides, the CDR3 is TGCAGCGTTGGGAGGACAGGTAGCTCCTACGAGCAGTACTTC.

This rearrangement joins TRBV15 to TRBJ2-1; D ambiguous. V lost 5 bases and J 0 bases, leaving 11 bases between the germline ends. The CDR3 extends over 15 amino acids. The V gene's germline CDR1 is LNHNV and CDR2 YYDKDF (reference sequence). The CDR3 region is CATSGIPSSYNEQFF. In nucleotides, the CDR3 is TGTGCCACCAGCGGTATTCCTAGCTCCTACAATGAGCAGTTCTTC.

This clone was picked up a small number of times. The rearrangement links TRBV5-1 to TRBJ2-5; D is uncertain. Germline CDR1 reads SGHRS; CDR2 reads YFSETQ. This CDR3 spans 11 amino acids. V dropped 0 bases and J dropped 4 bases, with 1 base sitting between them. The CDR3 nucleotides are TGCGCCAGCAGCTTGGTAGAGACCCAGTACTTC. Its translation is CASSLVETQYF.

The V gene is TRBV29-1, the J gene TRBJ2-3, with D maybe TRBD1 (6 bases). V lost 4 bases and J 1 base, leaving 9 bases between the germline ends. CDR3 size: 13 residues. Germline CDR1 reads SQVTM; CDR2 reads ANQGSEA. This CDR3 reads CSVVAGGTDTQYF. The CDR3 nucleotides read TGCAGCGTTGTGGCAGGGGGCACAGATACGCAGTATTTT.

CDR3 coding DNA: TGTGCCTGGAGAACCGGTACAGTCTACGAGCAGTACTTC. It yields the protein CAWRTGTVYEQYF. The genes are TRBV30 and TRBJ2-7, with D unclear. V gave up 3 bases and J gave up 3 bases, with 12 bases separating them. Germline assignment: CDR1 GTSNPN and CDR2 SVGIG (reference sequence). The CDR3 consists of 13 residues.

CDR3 residues: CASSVGMSYNSPLHF. CDR3 bases: TGTGCCAGCAGTGTGGGGATGTCCTATAATTCACCCCTCCACTTT. V and J are TRBV6-1 and TRBJ1-6; no definite D call. V lost 4 bases and J lost 1, with 8 bases in between. From germline, CDR1 is MNHNS and CDR2 SASEGT. CDR3 length equals 15 residues.

The chain links TRBV20-1 to TRBJ1-2; D unclear. Between the trimmed V and J ends, which lost 7 bases and 8 bases, there was a span of 14 bases. This CDR3 comprises 11 residues. CDR1 is DFQATT, CDR2 SNEGSKA, per germline (reference sequence). The CDR3 spells CSVPTGGGYTF. In DNA form, the CDR3 reads TGCAGTGTTCCCACCGGAGGGGGCTACACCTTC.

V usage is TRBV30 and J usage is TRBJ2-1, with a tentative D call TRBD2 (5 bases). This CDR3 comprises 13 residues. With 4 bases removed from V and 14 bases from J, the gap between germline ends came to 21 bases. Germline V gene data show CDR1 as GTSNPN and CDR2 as SVGIG (reference sequence). The CDR3 region is CAWNMGVRDSKFF. CDR3 nucleotides: TGTGCCTGGAACATGGGAGTGCGAGATTCCAAGTTCTTC.

The V gene is TRBV30, the J gene TRBJ2-1; D unresolved. The CDR3 extends over 11 amino acids. The V gene lost 1 base and the J gene lost 9 bases, with 7 bases spanning the gap. Germline V CDR1 and CDR2: GTSNPN, SVGIG (reference sequence). CDR3 region: CAWSGPGEQFF. The CDR3 DNA is TGTGCCTGGAGTGGACCGGGTGAGCAGTTCTTC.

There are a few counts of this clone. This sequence joins TRBV29-1 and TRBJ1-6; 7 nucleotides align to TRBD1. J gave up 13 bases and V 8 bases, and 14 bases lay outside the gene matches. The CDR3 consists of 13 residues. CDR1 is SQVTM, CDR2 ANQGSEA, per germline. The DNA of the CDR3 is TGCAGCAGTCAAGACAGGGCCGGGTCGCCCCTCCACTTT. This encodes CSSQDRAGSPLHF.

The genes are TRBV7-9 and TRBJ2-3, with 11 bases identical to TRBD2. Germline CDR1 is SEHNR and CDR2 is FQNEAQ (reference sequence). The CDR3 runs to 16 residues. The V and J ends lost 4 bases and 2 bases, in that order; junction bases with no gene match: 5. The CDR3 nucleotides read TGTGCCAGCAGCTCGGGACTAGCGGAGTACACAGATACGCAGTATTTT. Its translation: CASSSGLAEYTDTQYF.

Regarding this clone: Other nucleotide sequences in the sample specify the same CDR3. The V call is TRBV30, the J call TRBJ2-3; D is uncertain. CDR3 length: 12 amino acids. Germline CDR1 reads GTSNPN; CDR2 reads SVGIG (reference sequence). The V gene lost 0 bases and the J gene lost 3 bases, with 4 bases spanning the gap. CDR3 in DNA: TGTGCCTGGAGTGTGGTGACAGATACGCAGTATTTT. Translated: CAWSVVTDTQYF.

The rearrangement joins TRBV29-1 to TRBJ1-1; D gene unclear. Trimming shortened V by 5 bases and J by 4 bases, and 8 bases separated the two germline ends. Per germline, CDR1 SQVTM and CDR2 ANQGSEA. This CDR3 is built from 11 residues. Here the CDR3 reads CSVRSGTEAFF. The CDR3 nucleotides are TGCAGCGTTAGGTCCGGCACTGAAGCTTTCTTT.

The V gene is TRBV9, the J gene TRBJ1-2; D is undetermined. The germline V gene encodes CDR1 SGDLS and CDR2 YYNGEE. CDR3 length equals 14 residues. Trimming removed 0 bases from V and 3 bases from J, with 9 bases in between. CDR3 sequence reads: CASSVAEADYGYTF. The CDR3 DNA sequence: TGTGCCAGCAGCGTAGCTGAAGCAGACTATGGCTACACCTTC.

As concerns this clone: Other nucleotide sequences from this sample produce the same CDR3. V and J are TRBV29-1 and TRBJ2-3, with D possibly being TRBD2 (6 bases). Germline CDR1 SQVTM, CDR2 ANQGSEA. V was cut by 4 bases and J by 0 bases, with 8 bases left in between. This CDR3 spans 13 amino acids. CDR3 protein: CSVVGGSTDTQYF. The DNA for the CDR3 is TGCAGCGTTGTAGGAGGGAGCACAGATACGCAGTATTTT.